This is a list of T cell receptor beta chains from one sample in a study of technical replicates of blood from several donors. TCRdb's table, derived via immunoSEQ multiplex PCR, lists solely in-frame clones and lacks some. Of 65,000 to 85,000 clones in the sample, 94% were seen once. The sample comprised T cells isolated from PBMCs. All receptors derive from a human donor in good health. Each CDR3 is given with its conserved first and last residue. D genes are given only for firm matches. Clone size is stated in some rows and not others, as once, few, many or a class when expanded.

size: .
D: .
V: TRBV30
J: TRBJ2-5
DNA: TGTGCCTGGGGTGAGACAGTAGGCACCCAGTACTTC
CDR3: CAWGETVGTQYF

size: .
D: TRBD1
V: TRBV19
J: TRBJ2-1
DNA: TGTGCCAGTAGCTCCCCGGGACAGGGATACAATGAGCAGTTCTTC
CDR3: CASSSPGQGYNEQFF

size: few
D: .
V: TRBV7-9
J: TRBJ1-5
DNA: TGTGCCAGCAGTCCGGGACTCAGCAATCAGCCCCAGCATTTT
CDR3: CASSPGLSNQPQHF

size: .
D: .
V: TRBV28
J: TRBJ2-7
DNA: TGTGCCAGCAGTTCTGCCGGGAGTGACGAGCAGTACTTC
CDR3: CASSSAGSDEQYF

size: .
D: .
V: TRBV5-1
J: TRBJ2-1
DNA: TGCGCCAGCATAGCGCCGATGGGCGGTGAGCAGTTCTTC
CDR3: CASIAPMGGEQFF

size: .
D: .
V: TRBV27
J: TRBJ2-1
DNA: TGTGCCAGCAGTCACCGGGACACCCACAATGAGCAGTTCTTC
CDR3: CASSHRDTHNEQFF

size: .
D: .
V: TRBV12-5
J: TRBJ1-1
DNA: TGTGCTAGTGGTTTGGAGCCAGGCTCAGAAGCTTTCTTT
CDR3: CASGLEPGSEAFF

size: .
D: .
V: TRBV11-3
J: TRBJ1-1
DNA: TGTGCCAGCAGCCCTAATACAGCCACTGAAGCTTTCTTT
CDR3: CASSPNTATEAFF

size: .
D: TRBD2
V: TRBV19
J: TRBJ2-1
DNA: TGTGCCAGTAGGGGAGGCAGGGAGGGACTAGCGGGAGTGGGTGAGCAGTTCTTC
CDR3: CASRGGREGLAGVGEQFF

size: .
D: .
V: TRBV9
J: TRBJ2-7
DNA: TGTGCCAGCAGCGGAGCGTACGAGCAGTACTTC
CDR3: CASSGAYEQYF